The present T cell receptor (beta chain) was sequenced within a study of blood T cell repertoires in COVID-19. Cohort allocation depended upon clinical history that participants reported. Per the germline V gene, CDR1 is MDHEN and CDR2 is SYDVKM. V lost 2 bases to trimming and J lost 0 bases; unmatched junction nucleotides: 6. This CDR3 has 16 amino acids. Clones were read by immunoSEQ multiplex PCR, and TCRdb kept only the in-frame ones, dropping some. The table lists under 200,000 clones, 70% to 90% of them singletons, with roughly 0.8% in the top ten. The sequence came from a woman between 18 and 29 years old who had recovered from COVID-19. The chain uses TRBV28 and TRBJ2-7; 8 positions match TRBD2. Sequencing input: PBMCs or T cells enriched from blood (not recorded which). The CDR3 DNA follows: TGTGCCAGCAGTTTAGAAATAGCGGGGAGCTCCTACGAGCAGTACTTC. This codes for CASSLEIAGSSYEQYF.